The clone carrying this T cell receptor (beta chain) was seen a few times. Its specificity is not known. Investigators reverse transcribed all isolated RNA, so they sequenced expressed TCRB transcripts. Profiled with immunoSEQ multiplex PCR; TCRdb holds only in-frame clones, not every one. The sample shows 970,000 or so clones, about a sixth of them seen only once. The entry originates in a study of beta chain features in type 1 diabetes. Study-wide background: Summed over all samples, the examined sorted cells came to 100 million to 130 million.

Study results and caveats: Shortening that was moderate but significant affected the TCRB CDR3s of Type 1 diabetes patients in all four CD4+ subsets. Any PCR bias toward short templates would affect both groups alike. Among type 1 diabetes patients, VDJ junctions had fewer insertions and more deletions.

The V and J ends lost 3 bases and 1 base, in that order; junction bases with no gene match: 14. This CDR3 region has 19 residues. CDR1 KGHSH and CDR2 LQKENI come from the germline V gene. The V gene is TRBV18, the J gene TRBJ1-1; 10 nucleotides match TRBD1. The TCR originated in a woman under 30 in good health. Sequencing was done on a sample of naive CD4+ T cells from blood. The CDR3 DNA sequence: TGTGCCAGCTCACCGTGGGACAGGGGATCTCGGAGTGAGAACACTGAAGCTTTCTTT. This gives the protein CASSPWDRGSRSENTEAFF.